This T cell receptor beta chain was observed in a study of T cells in Graves' hyperthyroidism and ophthalmopathy. From RNA transcripts, TCR beta CDR3 regions were amplified. The primer set for the first-round RT-PCR of the TCR CDR3 was HTBI. Via MiXCR, TCRdb re-called the multiplex PCR reads, giving one row per CDR3 protein. The sample records a few hundred thousand distinct CDR3 sequences, approximately 14% being singletons. Out of approximately 10 ml of fresh peripheral blood came the PBMCs. CDR3 length equals 14 residues. Germline V gene sequence: CDR1 DFQATT, CDR2 SNEGSKA (reference sequence). Concerning this clonotype itself: A single base separates this from a much larger clone, so it may be a read error.

The sequence came from a woman aged 40-49 years with Graves' ophthalmopathy. The V and J genes are TRBV20-1 and TRBJ1-1, with D perhaps matching TRBD1 (6 bases). Sequences were obtained from blood. CDR3: CGAKGSGGRSKAFF. CDR3 nucleotides: TGCGGTGCAAAGGGGTCCGGGGGCCGCTCCAAAGCTTTCTTT.